The 17 T cell receptor beta chains reported below all come from one sample, sequenced in a study of cytomegalovirus exposure and HLA in healthy donors. This PCR relied on a set of 60 Vbeta primers and 13 Jbeta primers. The repertoire was sequenced with immunoSEQ multiplex PCR; TCRdb's copy has only in-frame clones and lacks some. The listing contains about 75,000 clones. Sequencing was carried out using PBMCs. All receptors come from a man in his late teens or twenties in good health and CMV-seropositive.

The chain combines TRBV4-1 with TRBJ2-3; TRBD2 matches at 13 bases. There are 18 residues in the CDR3. Germline lookup yields CDR1 MGHRA and CDR2 YSYEKL. V shed 5 bases, J shed 0 bases, and the junction held 8 bases outside the gene matches. The CDR3 region is CASSAPGLAGTSTDTQYF. In nucleotides, the CDR3 is TGCGCCAGCAGCGCCCCGGGACTAGCGGGGACTAGCACAGATACGCAGTATTTT.

The genes are TRBV7-2 and TRBJ2-1; perhaps TRBD1 as D (5 bases). The V end was cut by 1 base, the J end by 6 bases, with 10 bases between. Germline CDR1 is SGHTA and CDR2 is FQGNSA. This CDR3 has 14 residues. This CDR3 reads CASSLDRTLNEQFF. The CDR3 coding sequence is TGTGCCAGCAGCTTAGATAGGACACTCAATGAGCAGTTCTTC.

The V call is TRBV7-2, the J call TRBJ2-3; 8 bases match TRBD1. The CDR3 contains 16 residues. Per the germline V gene, CDR1 is SGHTA and CDR2 is FQGNSA. Trimming took 4 bases from V and 3 from J; bases not matched to a gene: 9. CDR3 DNA: TGTGCCAGCAGCTCGTGGGGCAGGGGGCTTACAGATACGCAGTATTTT. It encodes CASSSWGRGLTDTQYF.

The J gene is TRBJ1-5, the V gene TRBV28; the match to TRBD1 covers 8 bases. Germline V lookup: CDR1 MDHEN, CDR2 SYDVKM. The CDR3 consists of 16 residues. J lost 7 bases, V lost 2 bases, and 10 bases had no gene match. CDR3 sequence (DNA): TGTGCCAGCAGTTTAATCTACAGGGGGAACCGGCAGCCCCAGCATTTT. It specifies CASSLIYRGNRQPQHF.

Remarks on this clone: Other DNA sequences in the sample encode the same CDR3. This chain links TRBV30 with TRBJ1-3; no reliable D call. CDR1 is GTSNPN, CDR2 SVGIG, per germline (reference sequence). This CDR3 is built from 16 residues. With 0 bases removed from V and 0 bases from J, the gap between germline ends came to 12 bases. Here the CDR3 reads CAWSVGDLRSGNTIYF. CDR3 nucleotides: TGTGCCTGGAGTGTCGGGGATTTACGCTCTGGAAACACCATATATTTT.

The chain employs TRBV7-9 and TRBJ2-5; 10 bases align to TRBD1. Near its end, the DNA agrees better with TRBJ2-7, so the J call may be wrong. Germline values: CDR1 SEHNR, CDR2 FQNEAQ (reference sequence). CDR3 length: 15 residues. The CDR3 nucleotides are TGTGCCAGCAGCTCCCTGGGGACAGGGGAGTACGAGCAGTACTTC. This gives the protein CASSSLGTGEYEQYF.

This chain uses TRBV5-1 with TRBJ2-5, with D possibly being TRBD2 (5 bases). The CDR3 covers 16 residues. CDR1 and CDR2 from the germline V gene are SGHRS and YFSETQ. V was clipped by 0 bases and J by 1 base, with 13 bases between them. CDR3 loop: CASSLAPQRIQETQYF. The CDR3 DNA sequence: TGCGCCAGCAGCTTGGCCCCTCAGCGGATCCAAGAGACCCAGTACTTC.

The chain is built from TRBV6-1 and TRBJ1-4, with no clear D. The CDR3 extends over 15 amino acids. Germline V CDR1 and CDR2: MNHNS, SASEGT. Between the trimmed V and J ends, which lost 3 bases and 8 bases, there was a span of 16 bases. CDR3 residues: CASSDSGSKGEKLFF. CDR3 in DNA: TGTGCCAGCAGTGACTCGGGATCTAAAGGGGAAAAACTGTTTTTT.

V and J are TRBV30 and TRBJ1-3; no definite D call. CDR3 size: 13 residues. Germline values: CDR1 GTSNPN, CDR2 SVGIG (reference sequence). Trimming took off 4 bases at V and 4 bases at J, with 11 bases between the two ends. The CDR3 DNA reads TGTGCCTGGACTCTCCTGAGGGGAAACACCATATATTTT. It specifies CAWTLLRGNTIYF.

The chain is built from TRBV29-1 and TRBJ1-2; D ambiguous. CDR3 length: 14 residues. In germline, CDR1 is SQVTM, CDR2 ANQGSEA. The V end was cut by 4 bases, the J end by 8 bases, with 20 bases between. The CDR3 region is CSVGLANGVGGYTF. The DNA of the CDR3 is TGCAGCGTTGGATTGGCGAACGGGGTCGGAGGCTACACCTTC.

This chain connects TRBV5-8 to TRBJ2-7; the D gene is possibly TRBD1 (6 bases). The CDR3 contains 13 residues. The germline V gene has CDR1 SGHTS and CDR2 YDEGEE. Trimming took off 7 bases at V and 2 bases at J, with 13 bases between the two ends. In DNA form, the CDR3 reads TGTGCCAGCCGCCCACAGGGAACCTACGAGCAGTACTTC. This codes for CASRPQGTYEQYF.

The rearrangement links TRBV6-1 to TRBJ1-1; a weak D match, TRBD1 (5 bases). This CDR3 spans 13 amino acids. Germline assignment: CDR1 MNHNS and CDR2 SASEGT. V dropped 2 bases and J dropped 6 bases, with 10 bases sitting between them. This CDR3 is CASSERRGAEAFF. The CDR3 coding sequence is TGTGCCAGCAGTGAAAGAAGGGGCGCTGAAGCTTTCTTT.

The chain links TRBV5-1 to TRBJ2-2, with 9 bases that match TRBD2. J gave up 8 bases and V 4 bases, and 6 bases lay outside the gene matches. Germline-derived CDR1 and CDR2 are SGHRS and YFSETQ. The CDR3 contains 14 residues. CDR3 region: CASSDGGGAGELFF. The CDR3 DNA follows: TGCGCCAGCAGCGACGGCGGGGGGGCAGGGGAGCTGTTTTTT.

The chain employs TRBV6-5 and TRBJ2-7, with D unresolved. This CDR3 spans 14 amino acids. Germline V lookup: CDR1 MNHEY, CDR2 SVGAGI. V was pared by 4 bases and J by 2 bases, with 12 bases between. CDR3 residues: CASSFRRSPYEQYF. Here the CDR3 DNA reads TGTGCCAGCAGTTTCCGGAGATCCCCCTACGAGCAGTACTTC.

The CDR3 region is CASKTGTGIHEQYF. CDR3 DNA sequence: TGTGCCAGCAAAACCGGGACAGGGATCCACGAGCAGTACTTC. This chain joins TRBV28 and TRBJ2-7, with TRBD1 matching over 9 bases. The CDR3 sequence is 14 residues long. CDR1 is MDHEN, CDR2 SYDVKM, per germline. V lost 7 bases, J lost 5 bases, and 9 bases stayed unmatched.

The gene calls are TRBV19 and TRBJ2-3, with TRBD1 matching over 8 bases. CDR3 length: 13 residues. The V gene's germline CDR1 is LNHDA and CDR2 SQIVND (reference sequence). The ends lost 7 bases at V and 7 bases at J; junction bases unmatched: 7. The DNA for the CDR3 is TGTGCCAGTACAAAGACAGGGGCAAATACGCAGTATTTT. As protein: CASTKTGANTQYF.

The rearrangement joins TRBV6-4 to TRBJ2-6, with D tentatively TRBD2 (6 bases). The CDR3 is 16 amino acids. V lost 5 bases to trimming and J lost 0 bases, with 11 bases between them. CDR1 is MRHNA and CDR2 is SNTAGT in the germline V gene. CDR3 DNA: TGTGCCAGCAGTTCAGACGGGGGCTCTGGGGCCAACGTCCTGACTTTC. This sequence encodes CASSSDGGSGANVLTF.